This T cell receptor beta chain came from a study of shared T cell receptors in the human thymus. CDR3 size: 15 residues. V gave up 4 bases and J gave up 5 bases; unmatched junction bases: 7. Germline CDR1 reads SGHRS; CDR2 reads YFSETQ. Assay: immunoSEQ multiplex PCR; the TCRdb copy retains only in-frame clones and omits some. The data contain some 720,000 clones, roughly 90% of them singletons. A further study also used this sample, focusing on human thymus T cells. That paper adds: Thymic as well as blood repertoires seemed to favor certain V and J genes unevenly.

The J gene is TRBJ2-1, the V gene TRBV5-1, with 9 bases matching TRBD2. The specimen sequenced was thymocytes. The sequence derives from a boy under three years old with a congenital heart defect. The CDR3 region is CASSPRLAEHNEQFF. CDR3 in DNA: TGCGCCAGCAGCCCCCGACTAGCGGAACACAATGAGCAGTTCTTC. The entire variable domain, with the rest obtained from reference TRBV5-1 and TRBJ2-1, is as follows: KAGVTQTPRYLIKTRGQQVTLSCSPISGHRSVSWYQQTPGQGLQFLFEYFSETQRNKGNFPGRFSGRQFSNSRSEMNVSTLELGDSALYLCASSPRLAEHNEQFFGPGTRLTVL.